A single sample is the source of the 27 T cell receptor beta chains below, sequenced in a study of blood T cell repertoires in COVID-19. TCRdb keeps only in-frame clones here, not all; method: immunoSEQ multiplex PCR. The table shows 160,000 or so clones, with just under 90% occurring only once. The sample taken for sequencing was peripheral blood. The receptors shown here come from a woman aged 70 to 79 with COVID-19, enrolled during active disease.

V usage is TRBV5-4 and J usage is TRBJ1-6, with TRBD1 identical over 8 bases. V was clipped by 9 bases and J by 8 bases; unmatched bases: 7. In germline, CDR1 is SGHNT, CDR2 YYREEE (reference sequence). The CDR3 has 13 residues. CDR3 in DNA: TGTGCCACCGTGGGACAGGCTGATTCACCCCTCCACTTT. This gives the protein CATVGQADSPLHF.

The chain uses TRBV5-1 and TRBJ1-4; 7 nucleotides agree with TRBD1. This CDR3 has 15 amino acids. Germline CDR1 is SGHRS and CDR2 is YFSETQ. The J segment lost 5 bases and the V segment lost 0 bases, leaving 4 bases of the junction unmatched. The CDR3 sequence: CASSLVGTENEKLFF. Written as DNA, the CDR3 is TGCGCCAGCAGCTTGGTAGGGACAGAGAATGAAAAACTGTTTTTT.

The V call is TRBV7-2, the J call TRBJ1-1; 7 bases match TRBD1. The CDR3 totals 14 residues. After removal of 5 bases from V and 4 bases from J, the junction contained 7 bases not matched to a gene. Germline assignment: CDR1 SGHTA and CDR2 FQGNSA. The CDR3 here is CASSVTGVGTEAFF. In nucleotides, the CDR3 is TGTGCCAGCAGCGTTACAGGGGTGGGCACTGAAGCTTTCTTT.

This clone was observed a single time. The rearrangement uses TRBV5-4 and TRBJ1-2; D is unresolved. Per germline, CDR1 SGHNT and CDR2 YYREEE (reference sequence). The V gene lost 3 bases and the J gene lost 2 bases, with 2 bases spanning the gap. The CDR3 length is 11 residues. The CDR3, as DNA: TGTGCCAGCAGCTCGAACTATGGCTACACCTTC. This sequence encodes CASSSNYGYTF.

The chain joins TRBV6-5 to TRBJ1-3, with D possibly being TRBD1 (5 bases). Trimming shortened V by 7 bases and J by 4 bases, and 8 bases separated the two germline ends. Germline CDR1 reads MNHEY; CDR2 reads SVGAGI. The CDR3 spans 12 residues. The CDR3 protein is CASMGGGNTIYF. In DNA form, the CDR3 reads TGTGCCAGCATGGGGGGGGGAAACACCATATATTTT.

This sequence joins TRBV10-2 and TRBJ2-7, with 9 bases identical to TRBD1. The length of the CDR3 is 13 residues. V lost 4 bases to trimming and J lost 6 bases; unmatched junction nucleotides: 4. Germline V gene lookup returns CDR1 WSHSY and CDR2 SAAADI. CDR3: CASSVDRGTEQYF. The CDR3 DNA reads TGCGCCAGCAGTGTTGACAGGGGGACCGAGCAGTACTTC.

Here the CDR3 reads CATSRDGQFNQPQHF. CDR3 DNA sequence: TGTGCCACCAGCAGAGATGGACAGTTCAATCAGCCCCAGCATTTT. The chain is built from TRBV15 and TRBJ1-5; D is possibly TRBD1 (6 bases). The CDR3 has 15 residues. The germline V gene has CDR1 LNHNV and CDR2 YYDKDF (reference sequence). Trimming cost V 0 bases and J 3 bases, with 9 bases left between them. The full variable domain, in which reference TRBV15 and TRBJ1-5 provide the parts outside the CDR3, is DAMVIQNPRYQVTQFGKPVTLSCSQTLNHNVMYWYQQKSSQAPKLLFHYYDKDFNNEADTPDNFQSRRPNTSFCFLDIRSPGLGDTAMYLCATSRDGQFNQPQHFGDGTRLSIL.

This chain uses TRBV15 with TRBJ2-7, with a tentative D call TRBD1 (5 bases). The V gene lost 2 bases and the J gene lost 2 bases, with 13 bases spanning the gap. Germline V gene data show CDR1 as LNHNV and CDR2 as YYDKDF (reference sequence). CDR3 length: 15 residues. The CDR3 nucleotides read TGTGCCACCAGCAGATCCCCGACAGAACCCTACGAGCAGTACTTC. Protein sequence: CATSRSPTEPYEQYF.

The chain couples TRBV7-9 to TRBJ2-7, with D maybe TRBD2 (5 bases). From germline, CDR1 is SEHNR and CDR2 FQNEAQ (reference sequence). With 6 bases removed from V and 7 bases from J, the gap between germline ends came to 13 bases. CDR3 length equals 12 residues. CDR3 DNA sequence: TGTGCCAGCAGGTCCGAACCGGGGGAGCAGTACTTC. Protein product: CASRSEPGEQYF.

Here the CDR3 DNA reads TGTGCCAGCAGTTTCCAGGGGAACTATGGCTACACCTTC. It yields the protein CASSFQGNYGYTF. The V call is TRBV6-2 or TRBV6-3, the J call TRBJ1-2, with D maybe TRBD1 (6 bases). This CDR3 has 13 residues. Germline V gene sequence: CDR1 MNHEY, CDR2 SVGEGT. Trimming left V 4 bases short and J 2 bases short, with 8 bases between.

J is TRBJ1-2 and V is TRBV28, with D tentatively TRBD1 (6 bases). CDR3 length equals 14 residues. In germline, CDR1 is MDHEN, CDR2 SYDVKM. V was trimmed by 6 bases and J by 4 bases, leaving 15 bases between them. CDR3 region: CASRLDSFLYGYTF. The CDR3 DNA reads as TGTGCCAGCAGGTTGGACAGTTTTCTCTATGGCTACACCTTC.

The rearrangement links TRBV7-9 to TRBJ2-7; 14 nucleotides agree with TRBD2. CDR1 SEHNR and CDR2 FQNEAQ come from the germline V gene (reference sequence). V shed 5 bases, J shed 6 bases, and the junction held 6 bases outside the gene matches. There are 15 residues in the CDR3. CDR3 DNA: TGTGCCAGCAGCAAGACTAGCGGGGGGGTATTCGAGCAGTACTTC. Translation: CASSKTSGGVFEQYF.

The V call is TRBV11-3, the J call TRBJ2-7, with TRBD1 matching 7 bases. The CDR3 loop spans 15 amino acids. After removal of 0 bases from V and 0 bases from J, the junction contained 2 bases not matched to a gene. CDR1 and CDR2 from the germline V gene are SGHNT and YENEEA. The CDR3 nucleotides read TGTGCCAGCAGCTTAGAGACAGGGAACTCCTACGAGCAGTACTTC. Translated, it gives CASSLETGNSYEQYF.

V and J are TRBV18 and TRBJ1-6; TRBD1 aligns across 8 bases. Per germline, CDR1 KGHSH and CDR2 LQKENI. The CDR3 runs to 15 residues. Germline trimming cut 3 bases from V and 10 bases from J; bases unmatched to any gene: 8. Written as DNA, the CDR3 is TGTGCCAGCTCACCCCAGGGGGCCGCTGGGTCACCCCTCCACTTT. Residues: CASSPQGAAGSPLHF.

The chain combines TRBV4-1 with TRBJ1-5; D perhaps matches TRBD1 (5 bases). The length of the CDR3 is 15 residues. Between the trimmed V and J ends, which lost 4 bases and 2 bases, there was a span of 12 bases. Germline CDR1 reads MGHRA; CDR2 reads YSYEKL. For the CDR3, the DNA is TGCGCCAGCAGCCCCCTGGGAGGGGGCAATCAGCCCCAGCATTTT. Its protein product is CASSPLGGGNQPQHF.

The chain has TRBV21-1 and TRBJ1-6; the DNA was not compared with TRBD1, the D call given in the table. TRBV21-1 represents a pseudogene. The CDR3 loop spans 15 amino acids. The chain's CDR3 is CASQRRGGKWTPLHF. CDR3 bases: TGTGCCAGCCAACGGCGAGGGGGTAAATGGACACCCCTCCACTTT.

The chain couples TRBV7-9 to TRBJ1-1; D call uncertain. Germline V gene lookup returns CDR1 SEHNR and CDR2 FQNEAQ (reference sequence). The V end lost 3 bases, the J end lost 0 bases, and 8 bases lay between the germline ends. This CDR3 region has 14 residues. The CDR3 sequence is CASSFGVLNTEAFF. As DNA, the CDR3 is TGTGCCAGCAGCTTCGGGGTCTTGAACACTGAAGCTTTCTTT.

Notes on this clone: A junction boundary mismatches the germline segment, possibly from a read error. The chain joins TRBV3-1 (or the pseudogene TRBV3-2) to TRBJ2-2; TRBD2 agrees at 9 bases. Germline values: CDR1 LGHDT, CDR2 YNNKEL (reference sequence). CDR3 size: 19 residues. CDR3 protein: CARSHDGGGVNRNTGELFF. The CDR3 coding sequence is TGTGCCCGCAGCCACGACGGCGGGGGGGTCAACAGGAACACCGGGGAGCTGTTTTTT.

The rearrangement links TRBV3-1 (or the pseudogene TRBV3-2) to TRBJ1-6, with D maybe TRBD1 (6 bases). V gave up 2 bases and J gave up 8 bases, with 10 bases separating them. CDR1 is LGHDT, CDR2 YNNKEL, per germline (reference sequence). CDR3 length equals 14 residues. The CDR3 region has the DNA TGTGCCAGCAGCCAATGGGGGCCAGATTCACCCCTCCACTTT. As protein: CASSQWGPDSPLHF.

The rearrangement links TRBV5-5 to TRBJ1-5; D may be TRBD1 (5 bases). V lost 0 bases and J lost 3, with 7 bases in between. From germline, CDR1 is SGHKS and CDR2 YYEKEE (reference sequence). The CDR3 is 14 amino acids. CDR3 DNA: TGTGCCAGCAGCTTGGTCAGGGACAATCAGCCCCAGCATTTT. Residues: CASSLVRDNQPQHF.

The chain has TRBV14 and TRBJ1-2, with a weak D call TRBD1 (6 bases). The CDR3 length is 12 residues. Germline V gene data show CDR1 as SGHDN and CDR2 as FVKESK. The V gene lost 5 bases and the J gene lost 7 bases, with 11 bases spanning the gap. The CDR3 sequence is CASSTARGGYTF. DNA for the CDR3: TGTGCCAGCAGCACGGCCAGGGGTGGCTACACCTTC. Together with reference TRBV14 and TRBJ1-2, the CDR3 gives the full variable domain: EAGVTQFPSHSVIEKGQTVTLRCDPISGHDNLYWYRRVMGKEIKFLLHFVKESKQDESGMPNNRFLAERTGGTYSTLKVQPAELEDSGVYFCASSTARGGYTFGSGTRLTVV.

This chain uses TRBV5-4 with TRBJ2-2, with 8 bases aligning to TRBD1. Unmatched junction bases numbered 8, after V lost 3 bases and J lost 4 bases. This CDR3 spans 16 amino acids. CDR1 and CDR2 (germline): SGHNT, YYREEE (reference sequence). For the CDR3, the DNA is TGTGCCAGCAGCTCGCGACAGGGGCGATCCACCGGGGAGCTGTTTTTT. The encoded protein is CASSSRQGRSTGELFF.

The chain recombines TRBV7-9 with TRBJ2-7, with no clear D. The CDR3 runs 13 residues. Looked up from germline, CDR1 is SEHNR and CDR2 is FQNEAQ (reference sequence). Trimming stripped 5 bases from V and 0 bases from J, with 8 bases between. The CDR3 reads CASSPGPSYEQYF. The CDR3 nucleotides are TGTGCCAGCAGCCCTGGGCCCTCCTACGAGCAGTACTTC.

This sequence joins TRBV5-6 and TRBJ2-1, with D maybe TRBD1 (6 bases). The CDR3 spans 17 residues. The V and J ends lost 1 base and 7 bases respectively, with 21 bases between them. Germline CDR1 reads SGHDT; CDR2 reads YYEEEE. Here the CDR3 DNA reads TGTGCCAGCAGCTTGTGGGACAAGGGGGACCTTCGGAATGAGCAGTTCTTC. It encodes CASSLWDKGDLRNEQFF.

CDR3 in amino acids: CASRRTGGPTVDYTF. Here the CDR3 DNA reads TGTGCCAGCCGTCGGACAGGGGGTCCTACAGTGGACTACACCTTC. The rearrangement joins TRBV6-5 to TRBJ1-2, with 10 bases lining up with TRBD1. V was clipped by 8 bases and J by 10 bases; unmatched bases: 16. In germline, CDR1 is MNHEY, CDR2 SVGAGI. The CDR3 covers 15 residues.

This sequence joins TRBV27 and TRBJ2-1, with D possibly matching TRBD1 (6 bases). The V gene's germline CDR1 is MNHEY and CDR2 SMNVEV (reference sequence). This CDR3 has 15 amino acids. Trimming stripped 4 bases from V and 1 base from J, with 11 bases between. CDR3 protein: CASSSSQGSYNEQFF. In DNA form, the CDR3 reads TGTGCCAGCAGTTCCAGTCAGGGGTCCTACAATGAGCAGTTCTTC.

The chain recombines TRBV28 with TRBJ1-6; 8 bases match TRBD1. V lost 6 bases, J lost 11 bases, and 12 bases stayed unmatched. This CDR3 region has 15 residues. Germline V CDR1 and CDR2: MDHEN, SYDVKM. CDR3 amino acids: CASSVPGQVLTPLHF. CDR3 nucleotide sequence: TGTGCCAGCAGCGTACCGGGACAGGTCTTGACACCCCTCCACTTT.